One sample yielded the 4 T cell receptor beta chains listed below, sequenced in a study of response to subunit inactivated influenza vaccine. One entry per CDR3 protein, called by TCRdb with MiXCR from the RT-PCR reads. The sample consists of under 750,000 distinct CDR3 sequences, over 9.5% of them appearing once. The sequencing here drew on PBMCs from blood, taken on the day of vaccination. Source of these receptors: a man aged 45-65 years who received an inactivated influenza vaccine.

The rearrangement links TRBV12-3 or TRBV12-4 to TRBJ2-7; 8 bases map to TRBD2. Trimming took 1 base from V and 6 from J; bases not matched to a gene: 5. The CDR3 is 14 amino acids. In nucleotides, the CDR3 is TGTGCCAGCAGTTTAGTGGCGGGAGGCGCCGAGCAGTACTTC. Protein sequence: CASSLVAGGAEQYF.

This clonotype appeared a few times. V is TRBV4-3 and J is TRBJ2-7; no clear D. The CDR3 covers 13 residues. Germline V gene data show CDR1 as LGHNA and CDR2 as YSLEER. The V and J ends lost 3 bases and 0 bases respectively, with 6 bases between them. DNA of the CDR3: TGCGCCAGCAGCCACCGAGCCTCCTACGAGCAGTACTTC. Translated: CASSHRASYEQYF.

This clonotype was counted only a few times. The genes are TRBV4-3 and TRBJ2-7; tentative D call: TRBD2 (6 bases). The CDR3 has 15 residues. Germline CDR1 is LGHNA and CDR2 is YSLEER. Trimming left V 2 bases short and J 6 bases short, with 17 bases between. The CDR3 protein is CASSQQVGEVTEQYF. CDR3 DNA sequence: TGCGCCAGCAGCCAACAGGTAGGGGAGGTAACCGAGCAGTACTTC.

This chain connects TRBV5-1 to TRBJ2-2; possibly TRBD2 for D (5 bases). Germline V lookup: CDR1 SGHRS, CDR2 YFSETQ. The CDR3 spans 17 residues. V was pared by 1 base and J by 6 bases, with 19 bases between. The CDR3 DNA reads TGCGCCAGCAGCTTGACCGGGATCCTACCCCGTTCCGGGGAGCTGTTTTTT. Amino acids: CASSLTGILPRSGELFF.